This is a list of T cell receptor beta chains from one sample in a study of neurological immune-mediated disorders. TCRdb reprocessed the 5' RACE reads via MiXCR and lists one record per CDR3 protein. The sample yields tens of thousands of distinct CDR3 sequences, around 5.2% seen once. Material: PBMCs. The source is a woman aged 45-65 years with multiple sclerosis. Both conserved end residues are part of each CDR3. The D gene is left open where the match is weak. Not every row has a clone size; where given, it reads once, few, many or a size class.

clone size	V gene	D gene	J gene	CDR3 DNA	CDR3 protein
many	TRBV27	TRBD2	TRBJ2-2	TGTGCCAGCAGGCGACTAGCGGGGGGGCCAGTCGGGGAGCTGTTTTTT	CASRRLAGGPVGELFF
many	TRBV10-3	TRBD1	TRBJ1-1	TGTGCCATCAGCAGGGGGCTCATGAACACTGAAGCTTTCTTT	CAISRGLMNTEAFF
many	TRBV7-2	TRBD2	TRBJ2-5	TGTGCCAGCAGCTTAGAGTTGGCGGGGGGCCGAGAGACCCAGTACTTC	CASSLELAGGRETQYF
few	TRBV20-1	-	TRBJ2-3	TGCAGCCCAATCATCGGGGATACGCAGTATTTT	CSPIIGDTQYF
many	TRBV12-3/TRBV12-4	TRBD1	TRBJ1-1	TGTGCCAGCAGGACACAGGGGGCGACTGAAGCTTTCTTT	CASRTQGATEAFF
few	TRBV28	-	TRBJ1-6	TGTGCCAGCAGTTCCCCAACGGTCCCCCTCAACTTT	CASSSPTVPLNF
many	TRBV4-1	-	TRBJ1-2	TGCGCCAGCAGCCCCGGGCCGGAAACTTTTTATGGCTACACCTTC	CASSPGPETFYGYTF
-	TRBV18	-	TRBJ2-3	TGTGCCAGCTCACCTCTGGGCCAGCGCCCCCAGGATACGCAGTATTTT	CASSPLGQRPQDTQYF
many	TRBV28	-	TRBJ2-7	TGTGCCAGCAGTCTGCACCGGGAGCCCTACGAGCAGTACTTC	CASSLHREPYEQYF
many	TRBV6-2/TRBV6-3	-	TRBJ1-5	TGTGCCAGCAGTTTGACAGAGCCTCATCAGCCCCAGAATTTT	CASSLTEPHQPQNF
-	TRBV5-1	TRBD2	TRBJ2-3	TGCGCCAGCAGCTTGGGGTCTCCAGCGGGGGGCCGAGATACGCAGTATTTT	CASSLGSPAGGRDTQYF
-	TRBV7-2	-	TRBJ2-3	TGTGCCAGCAGCTTAGCGCCTATAGGGGGGGCCACAGATACGCAGTATTTT	CASSLAPIGGATDTQYF
many	TRBV19	-	TRBJ1-3	TGTGCCAGTAGTATAGATCAAGAGGTTGGAAACACCATATATTTT	CASSIDQEVGNTIYF
many	TRBV6-6	-	TRBJ2-7	TGTGCCAGCACGGGCGACTCCTACGAGCAGTACTTC	CASTGDSYEQYF
few	TRBV20-1	-	TRBJ1-1	TGCAGTGCCTCTTACATTGAAGCTTTCTTT	CSASYIEAFF
many	TRBV20-1	-	TRBJ1-1	TGCAGTGCTCTAGGAAGGGGGTCCATGAACACTGAAGCTTTCTTT	CSALGRGSMNTEAFF
many	TRBV24-1	-	TRBJ1-5	TGTGCCACCAGTGAACGCCGGGGCCCTTTTTGGCCCCAGCATTTT	CATSERRGPFWPQHF
many	TRBV20-1	-	TRBJ1-4	TGCAGTGCTAGAGTGGTTGAAAAACTGTTTTTT	CSARVVEKLFF
many	TRBV11-2	-	TRBJ1-2	TGTGCCAGCAGCTTAGATCGGGACCCCTATGGCTACACCTTC	CASSLDRDPYGYTF
-	TRBV7-2	-	TRBJ2-1	TGTGCCAGCAGCCGTTTCAATGAGCAGTTCTTC	CASSRFNEQFF
-	TRBV5-1	-	TRBJ2-3	TGCGCCAGCAGTCCGCGTACCACAGATACACAGTATTTT	CASSPRTTDTQYF
-	TRBV9	-	TRBJ2-3	TGTGCCAGCAGCGTAAGGGCAGGGGAAGATACGCAGTATTTT	CASSVRAGEDTQYF
many	TRBV5-1	-	TRBJ2-2	TGCGCCAGCAGTACCGCCAGGGGTCCGAACACCGGGGAGCTGTTTTTT	CASSTARGPNTGELFF
few	TRBV4-1	-	TRBJ2-3	TGCGCCAGCAGCCAAGTTATTATGTTGACAGATACGCAGTATTTT	CASSQVIMLTDTQYF
many	TRBV5-1	-	TRBJ2-7	TGCGCCAGCAGCTACGACGGTTTTTACGAGCAGTACTTC	CASSYDGFYEQYF
many	TRBV7-3	TRBD2	TRBJ2-1	TGTGCCAGCAGCCAGAGCAGGACTAGCTCCTACAATGAGCAGTTCTTC	CASSQSRTSSYNEQFF
-	TRBV11-2	TRBD1	TRBJ2-5	TGTGCCAGCAGCGGTCAGGGGCAGGGGGCCAGGGAGACCCAGTACTTC	CASSGQGQGARETQYF
-	TRBV29-1	-	TRBJ2-3	TGCAGCCTCAAGGCGTCAGATACGCAGTATTTT	CSLKASDTQYF
many	TRBV10-3	TRBD2	TRBJ2-1	TGTGCCACCTCTCACACCGGGACTAACAATGAGCAGTTCTTC	CATSHTGTNNEQFF
many	TRBV20-1	-	TRBJ2-7	TGCAGTGCTGGGCCCGTGGGATTGGACGAGCAGTACTTC	CSAGPVGLDEQYF
many	TRBV12-3/TRBV12-4	TRBD2	TRBJ2-1	TGTGCCAGCAGTGACACGATTAGCGGGGGGTTCCACAATGAGCAGTTCTTC	CASSDTISGGFHNEQFF
-	TRBV11-2	-	TRBJ1-4	TGTGCCAGCAGCTTTGGGAAGGGAGAAAAACTGTTTTTT	CASSFGKGEKLFF
few	TRBV5-1	TRBD1	TRBJ2-2	TGCGCCAGCAGAAAGGGGGCTGAAACCGGGGAGCTGTTTTTT	CASRKGAETGELFF
many	TRBV5-1	TRBD2	TRBJ2-5	TGCGCCAGCAGCTTTCTAGCGGGGCAAGAGACCCAGTACTTC	CASSFLAGQETQYF
many	TRBV12-3/TRBV12-4	TRBD2	TRBJ2-3	TGTGCCAGCAGTCCGGGACTAGCGGCGTCAGGCACAGATACGCAGTATTTT	CASSPGLAASGTDTQYF
many	TRBV7-2	TRBD1	TRBJ2-5	TGTGCCAGCAGCTCCAAACCGAGGGGGCAGGAGACCCAGTACTTC	CASSSKPRGQETQYF
many	TRBV5-1	TRBD2	TRBJ2-3	TGCGCCAGCAGCTTGCTCGTGGCGGGGGGCCGCACAGATACGCAGTATTTT	CASSLLVAGGRTDTQYF
-	TRBV11-3	TRBD1	TRBJ1-1	TGTGCCAGCAGCACCGGACAGGGGATGAACACTGAAGCTTTCTTT	CASSTGQGMNTEAFF
many	TRBV7-8	-	TRBJ1-5	TGTGCCAGCAGCCCAATGAAGGTTAGCAATCAGCCCCAGCATTTT	CASSPMKVSNQPQHF
many	TRBV15	TRBD1	TRBJ2-2	TGTGCCACCAGCAGGGACAGGGGCACCGGGGAGCTGTTTTTT	CATSRDRGTGELFF
many	TRBV7-8	TRBD2	TRBJ2-1	TGTGCCAGCAGCTGGGATACTAGCGGGGGGTACAATGAGCAGTTCTTC	CASSWDTSGGYNEQFF
few	TRBV12-3/TRBV12-4	-	TRBJ1-2	TGTGCCAGCAGTTTTGGTGGGGGAGGCTACACCTTC	CASSFGGGGYTF
many	TRBV2	-	TRBJ1-2	TGTGCCAGCATCTTGAGTGGTGACTATGGCTACACCTTC	CASILSGDYGYTF
many	TRBV7-6	-	TRBJ2-1	TGTGCCAGCAGCTTTGGTCGCGATGAGCAGTTCTTC	CASSFGRDEQFF
many	TRBV4-3	TRBD1	TRBJ1-5	TGCGCCAGCAGCCAAGATCTCCCCCGACAGGGACAGGGCAATAGCCAGCCCCAGCATTTT	CASSQDLPRQGQGNSQPQHF
-	TRBV11-2	-	TRBJ2-1	TGTGCCAGCAGCTTAACATGGGACAGACTAGCCAATGAGCAGTTCTTC	CASSLTWDRLANEQFF
many	TRBV6-2/TRBV6-3	TRBD1	TRBJ2-1	TGTGCCAGCAGCCCTACTCCGGGACAGTATAACAATGAGCAGTTCTTC	CASSPTPGQYNNEQFF
many	TRBV9	-	TRBJ2-3	TGTGCCAGCAGCCCACATCCGGCGAGCACAGATACGCAGTATTTT	CASSPHPASTDTQYF
many	TRBV6-1	TRBD1	TRBJ1-2	TGTGCCAGCAGATCTACAGGGGGATATGGCTACACCTTC	CASRSTGGYGYTF
many	TRBV20-1	-	TRBJ1-2	TGCAGTGCTAGAGTGCCAGGCAGCTATGGCTACACCTTC	CSARVPGSYGYTF
many	TRBV29-1	-	TRBJ2-1	TGCAGCGCCCGGCGACAGAACAATGAGCAGTTCTTC	CSARRQNNEQFF
many	TRBV24-1	TRBD2	TRBJ2-1	TGTGCAACGGGGTTAGCGGGGGGTAATGAGCAGTTCTTC	CATGLAGGNEQFF
many	TRBV4-1	TRBD2	TRBJ2-1	TGCGCCAGCAGCCAAGATCGCCCCCGGGGGGGCGGGAATGAGCAGTTCTTC	CASSQDRPRGGGNEQFF